The 8 T cell receptor beta chains listed next were all sequenced from one sample in a study of T cell repertoires in cytomegalovirus infection. MiXCR, applied by TCRdb to the reads, yields one record per CDR3 protein. The table has some 150,000 distinct CDR3 sequences, about 6.3% seen once. The sequencing input was PBMCs. These receptors were obtained from a human donor in good health (CMV status not recorded). Some clones in this sample may be carry-over from other donors' samples.

This clonotype was recorded a few times. The chain carries TRBV20-1 and TRBJ2-3; the D gene is possibly TRBD1 (6 bases). This CDR3 is built from 14 residues. The V end was cut by 6 bases, the J end by 0 bases, with 13 bases between. Looked up from germline, CDR1 is DFQATT and CDR2 is SNEGSKA (reference sequence). The CDR3 loop reads CSAPGHPSTDTQYF. The CDR3 DNA reads TGCAGTGCGCCGGGACACCCTAGCACAGATACGCAGTATTTT.

This clonotype showed up many times. The chain is built from TRBV6-2 or TRBV6-3 and TRBJ1-1, with unresolved D. V was cut by 2 bases and J by 1 base, with 5 bases left in between. The germline V gene has CDR1 MNHEY and CDR2 SVGEGT. The CDR3 runs to 13 residues. This chain's CDR3 is CASSYPRNTEAFF. The CDR3 region has the DNA TGTGCCAGCAGTTACCCGAGGAACACTGAAGCTTTCTTT.

This clonotype occurred many times. The chain carries TRBV19 and TRBJ2-1, with 8 bases matching TRBD2. The V segment lost 0 bases and the J segment 2 bases; nucleotides outside the gene matches: 6. Germline CDR1 reads LNHDA; CDR2 reads SQIVND (reference sequence). The CDR3 is made up of 17 amino acids. CDR3 region: CASSIDRTSSTYNEQFF. CDR3 nucleotides: TGTGCCAGTAGTATAGATCGGACTAGCTCGACCTACAATGAGCAGTTCTTC.

Ten or more counts support this clonotype. The chain recombines TRBV7-2 with TRBJ2-5; 9 nucleotides line up with TRBD1. V gave up 5 bases and J gave up 5 bases; unmatched junction bases: 9. CDR1 is SGHTA, CDR2 FQGNSA, per germline. The CDR3 has 15 amino acids. The CDR3 protein is CASSPDRGWSETQYF. The CDR3 coding sequence is TGTGCCAGCAGCCCGGACAGGGGATGGTCGGAGACCCAGTACTTC. The entire variable domain, with the rest obtained from reference TRBV7-2 and TRBJ2-5, is as follows: GAGVSQSPSNKVTEKGKDVELRCDPISGHTALYWYRQSLGQGLEFLIYFQGNSAPDKSGLPSDRFSAERTGGSVSTLTIQRTQQEDSAVYLCASSPDRGWSETQYFGPGTRLLVL.

Many counts were recorded for this clonotype. This chain connects TRBV7-2 to TRBJ1-2; no clear D. Between the trimmed V and J ends, which lost 5 bases and 0 bases, there was a span of 16 bases. From germline, CDR1 is SGHTA and CDR2 FQGNSA. The CDR3 length is 16 residues. This CDR3 reads CASSVPRNEANYGYTF. CDR3 DNA sequence: TGTGCCAGCAGCGTCCCGAGGAACGAGGCTAACTATGGCTACACCTTC.

This clonotype was observed a few times. V gene TRBV29-1 combines with J gene TRBJ1-3, with no clear D. Germline V gene sequence: CDR1 SQVTM, CDR2 ANQGSEA. The V and J ends lost 6 bases and 4 bases respectively, with 19 bases between them. The CDR3 is made up of 15 amino acids. The CDR3 spells CSVTARAGVGNTIYF. The CDR3 coding sequence is TGCAGCGTCACAGCCCGGGCCGGGGTAGGAAACACCATATATTTT. The full variable domain, in which reference TRBV29-1 and TRBJ1-3 provide the parts outside the CDR3, is SAVISQKPSRDICQRGTSLTIQCQVDSQVTMMFWYRQQPGQSLTLIATANQGSEATYESGFVIDKFPISRPNLTFSTLTVSNMSPEDSSIYLCSVTARAGVGNTIYFGEGSWLTVV.

This clonotype appeared many times. The gene calls are TRBV7-8 and TRBJ2-3, with no clear D. This CDR3 comprises 14 residues. V was trimmed by 2 bases and J by 1 base, leaving 7 bases between them. The germline V gene has CDR1 SGHVS and CDR2 FQNEAQ. Here the CDR3 DNA reads TGTGCCAGCAGCTTAAGAGACCGCACAGATACGCAGTATTTT. It yields the protein CASSLRDRTDTQYF. The full variable domain, rest sourced from reference TRBV7-8 and TRBJ2-3, is GAGVSQSPRYKVAKRGQDVALRCDPISGHVSLFWYQQALGQGPEFLTYFQNEAQLDKSGLPSDRFFAERPEGSVSTLKIQRTQQEDSAVYLCASSLRDRTDTQYFGPGTRLTVL.

In its sample, this clonotype was seen many times. The chain employs TRBV2 and TRBJ1-1; D perhaps matches TRBD1 (6 bases). The V and J ends lost 5 bases and 8 bases respectively, with 18 bases between them. The CDR3 is made up of 14 amino acids. Germline loops: CDR1 SNHLY, CDR2 FYNNEI. The DNA of the CDR3 is TGTGCCAGCAGTTACCCCCCACAGGGTCCCGAAGCTTTCTTT. It encodes CASSYPPQGPEAFF.